This is a list of T cell receptor beta chains from one sample in a study of Ad26.COV2.S vaccination and SARS-CoV-2 variants. Repertoires were generated with immunoSEQ multiplex PCR, while TCRdb's copy carries only in-frame clones and drops some. This table holds fewer than 400,000 clones, about nine tenths found once. Sequenced here: peripheral blood, sampled in a trial of Ad26.COV2.S vaccine versus placebo. Source of these receptors: a person between 18 and 65 years old who received the Ad26.COV2.S COVID-19 vaccine or a placebo. The CDR3 runs from the conserved cysteine through the conserved F or W. The order of the fields is V gene, D gene, J gene, clone size, CDR3 protein, CDR3 DNA. A D gene is named only where the DNA matches it firmly. Clone sizes are given selectively: once, few, many, or a class where the clone is expanded.

>TRBV11-2|-|TRBJ1-6|-
CASSLERFGYESSYNSPLHF
TGTGCCAGCAGCTTAGAAAGGTTCGGGTACGAGAGCTCCTATAATTCACCCCTCCACTTT
>TRBV28|-|TRBJ1-5|-
CASSLGNQPQHF
TGTGCCAGCAGTTTGGGGAATCAGCCCCAGCATTTT
>TRBV13|TRBD2|TRBJ2-3|-
CASSLSLAADTQYF
TGTGCCAGCAGCTTAAGCCTAGCGGCAGATACGCAGTATTTT
>TRBV19|-|TRBJ1-2|-
CASSFPGSVANYGYTF
TGTGCCAGTAGTTTCCCGGGCTCGGTGGCAAACTATGGCTACACCTTC
>TRBV6-2/TRBV6-3|-|TRBJ1-2|few
CASSYVDGNYGYTF
TGTGCCAGCAGTTACGTGGACGGAAACTATGGCTACACCTTC
>TRBV10-3|-|TRBJ1-1|-
CAISVGDKAFF
TGTGCCATCAGTGTGGGGGATAAAGCTTTCTTT
>TRBV4-3|-|TRBJ1-5|-
CASSQDIGGQPQHF
TGCGCCAGCAGCCAAGATATTGGCGGTCAGCCCCAGCATTTT
>TRBV5-6|TRBD1|TRBJ1-2|once
CASSLGDRAANYGYTF
TGTGCCAGCAGCTTAGGAGACAGGGCGGCTAACTATGGCTACACCTTC
>TRBV6-1|TRBD1|TRBJ1-5|-
CASSEAFLGQGSDQPQHF
TGTGCCAGCAGTGAAGCCTTCCTTGGACAGGGCAGCGATCAGCCCCAGCATTTT
>TRBV6-4|TRBD1|TRBJ1-1|-
CASTSNPGQGANTEAFF
TGTGCCAGCACCTCTAACCCGGGACAGGGGGCGAACACTGAAGCTTTCTTT
>TRBV28|-|TRBJ1-1|-
CASQAQALNTEAFF
TGTGCCAGCCAAGCCCAGGCGTTAAACACTGAAGCTTTCTTT
>TRBV5-1|-|TRBJ1-1|-
CASSLTTLNTEAFF
TGCGCCAGCAGCTTAACCACCCTGAACACTGAAGCTTTCTTT
>TRBV7-9|-|TRBJ1-1|-
CASSPTEGGSTEAFF
TGTGCCAGCAGCCCAACCGAAGGGGGAAGCACTGAAGCTTTCTTT
>TRBV19|-|TRBJ1-1|-
CASILSGVGTEAFF
TGTGCCAGTATACTTTCGGGGGTTGGGACTGAAGCTTTCTTT
>TRBV3-1/TRBV3-2|-|TRBJ2-6|-
CASSPTGSSGANVLTF
TGTGCCAGCAGCCCCACGGGGAGCTCTGGGGCCAACGTCCTGACTTTC
>TRBV5-6|TRBD1|TRBJ1-1|-
CASSPSRGLGGSTEAFF
TGTGCCAGCAGCCCCTCGAGGGGGCTGGGGGGGAGCACTGAAGCTTTCTTT
>TRBV19|TRBD1|TRBJ2-7|-
CASSVKPGQGWYEQYF
TGTGCCAGTAGTGTGAAACCGGGACAGGGGTGGTACGAGCAGTACTTC
>TRBV7-9|-|TRBJ2-7|-
CASSPYPQGGEQYF
TGTGCCAGCAGCCCGTATCCACAGGGAGGCGAGCAGTACTTC
>TRBV4-3|-|TRBJ2-3|-
CASSQDFSQGYSTDTQYF
TGCGCCAGCAGCCAGGACTTTTCACAGGGTTATAGCACAGATACGCAGTATTTT
>TRBV5-6|-|TRBJ2-3|once
CASSPSAADTQYF
TGTGCCAGCAGCCCTTCGGCTGCAGATACGCAGTATTTT
>TRBV5-8|-|TRBJ1-2|once
CASSLSGRQSGYTF
TGTGCCAGCAGCTTGAGTGGCAGACAAAGTGGCTACACCTTC
>TRBV7-8|-|TRBJ1-2|-
CASSFTSGSYGYTF
TGTGCCAGCAGCTTCACCTCGGGGAGCTATGGCTACACCTTC
>TRBV15|TRBD1|TRBJ1-5|-
CATSRGTGEQPQHF
TGTGCCACCAGCAGAGGGACAGGGGAGCAGCCCCAGCATTTT
>TRBV6-2/TRBV6-3|-|TRBJ1-1|few
CASSGGLWGAFF
TGTGCCAGCAGTGGGGGACTATGGGGAGCTTTCTTT
>TRBV7-9|-|TRBJ2-1|-
CASSSIDHEQFF
TGTGCCAGCAGCTCTATCGACCATGAGCAGTTCTTC
>TRBV29-1|TRBD1|TRBJ1-5|-
CSVEFQGAPGNQPQHF
TGCAGCGTTGAGTTCCAGGGGGCGCCGGGCAATCAGCCCCAGCATTTT
>TRBV5-4|-|TRBJ2-1|-
CASSGLGGGEVF
TGTGCCAGCAGCGGTTTGGGTGGGGGCGAAGTCTTC
>TRBV6-4|TRBD2|TRBJ2-2|-
CASRRGGDSGELFF
TGTGCCAGCAGACGCGGGGGGGACTCCGGGGAGCTGTTTTTT
>TRBV18|-|TRBJ2-7|-
CASSPSLYEQYF
TGTGCCAGCTCACCATCCCTCTACGAGCAGTACTTC
>TRBV5-1|TRBD2|TRBJ2-7|once
CASSPGTPPGGFTYEQYF
TGCGCCAGCAGCCCGGGGACCCCACCGGGGGGTTTTACCTACGAGCAGTACTTC
>TRBV5-1|-|TRBJ1-1|-
CASSLPKSSHTEAFF
TGCGCCAGCAGCTTGCCCAAAAGCAGCCACACTGAAGCTTTCTTT
>TRBV6-8|TRBD1|TRBJ1-4|-
CARSRWDSSNEKLFF
TGTGCCAGGTCTCGGTGGGACAGCTCAAATGAAAAACTGTTTTTT
>TRBV6-2/TRBV6-3|-|TRBJ2-7|-
CASSYSGGEQYF
TGTGCCAGCAGTTACTCTGGGGGCGAGCAGTACTTC
>TRBV11-3|-|TRBJ2-1|once
CASSLHAGYNEQFF
TGTGCCAGCAGCTTACATGCGGGATACAATGAGCAGTTCTTC
>TRBV4-3|-|TRBJ1-4|-
CASSLTGVGEKLFF
TGCGCCAGCAGCCTGACAGGAGTAGGTGAAAAACTGTTTTTT
>TRBV5-1|TRBD1|TRBJ2-2|-
CASRRTGVPGELFF
TGCGCCAGCAGGCGGACAGGGGTCCCCGGGGAGCTGTTTTTT
>TRBV7-8|-|TRBJ2-1|-
CASSHGTNEQFF
TGTGCCAGCAGTCATGGGACGAATGAGCAGTTCTTC
>TRBV5-4|TRBD1|TRBJ1-2|few
CASSQITAGGAPEGYTF
TGTGCCAGCAGCCAGATCACGGCAGGGGGCGCCCCGGAAGGCTACACCTTC
>TRBV19|TRBD1|TRBJ2-5|-
CASQQGAQETQYF
TGTGCCAGCCAACAGGGGGCTCAAGAGACCCAGTACTTC
>TRBV7-2|-|TRBJ1-1|-
CASSWAENTEAFF
TGTGCCAGCAGCTGGGCAGAGAACACTGAAGCTTTCTTT